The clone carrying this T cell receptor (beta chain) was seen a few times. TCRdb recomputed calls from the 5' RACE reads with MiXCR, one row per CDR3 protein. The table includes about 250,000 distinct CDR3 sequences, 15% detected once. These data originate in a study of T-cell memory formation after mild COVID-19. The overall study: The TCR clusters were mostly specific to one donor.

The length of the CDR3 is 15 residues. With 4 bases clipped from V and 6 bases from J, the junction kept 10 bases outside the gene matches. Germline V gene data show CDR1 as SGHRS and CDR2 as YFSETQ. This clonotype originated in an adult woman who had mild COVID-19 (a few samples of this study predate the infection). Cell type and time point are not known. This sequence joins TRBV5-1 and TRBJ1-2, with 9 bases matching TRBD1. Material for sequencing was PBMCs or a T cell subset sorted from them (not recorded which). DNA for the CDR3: TGCGCCAGCAGCGCAAGACCGGGACAGGGAAATGGCTACACCTTC. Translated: CASSARPGQGNGYTF.